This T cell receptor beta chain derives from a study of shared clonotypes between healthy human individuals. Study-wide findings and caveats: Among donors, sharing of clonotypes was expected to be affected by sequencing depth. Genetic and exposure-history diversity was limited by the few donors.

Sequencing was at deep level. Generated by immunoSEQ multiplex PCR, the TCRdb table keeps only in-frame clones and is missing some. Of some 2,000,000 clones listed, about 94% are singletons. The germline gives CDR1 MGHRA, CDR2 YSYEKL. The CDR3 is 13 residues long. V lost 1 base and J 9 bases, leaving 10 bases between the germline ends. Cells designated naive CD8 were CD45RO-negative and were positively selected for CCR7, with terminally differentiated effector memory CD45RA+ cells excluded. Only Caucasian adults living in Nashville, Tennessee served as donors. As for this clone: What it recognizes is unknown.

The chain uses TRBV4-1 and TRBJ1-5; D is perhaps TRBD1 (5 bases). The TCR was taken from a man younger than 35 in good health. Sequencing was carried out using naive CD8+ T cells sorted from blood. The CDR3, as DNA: TGCGCCAGCAGCCAAGCAGGGACGGGGCCCCAGCATTTT. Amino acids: CASSQAGTGPQHF.